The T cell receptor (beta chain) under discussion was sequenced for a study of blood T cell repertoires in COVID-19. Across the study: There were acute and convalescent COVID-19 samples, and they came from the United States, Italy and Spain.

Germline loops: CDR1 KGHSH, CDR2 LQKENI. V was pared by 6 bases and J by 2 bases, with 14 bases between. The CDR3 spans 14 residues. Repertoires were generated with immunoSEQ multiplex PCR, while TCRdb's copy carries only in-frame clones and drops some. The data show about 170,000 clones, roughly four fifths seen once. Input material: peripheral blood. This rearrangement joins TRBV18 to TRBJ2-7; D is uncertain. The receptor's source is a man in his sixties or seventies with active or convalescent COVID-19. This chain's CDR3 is CASSKTQSPYEQYF. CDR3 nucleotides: TGTGCCAGCTCTAAGACTCAATCCCCCTACGAGCAGTACTTC.